Listed here are 25 T cell receptor beta chains from one sample, sequenced in a study of siplizumab effects on memory and regulatory T cells. This table comes from immunoSEQ multiplex PCR, and its TCRdb copy is limited to in-frame clones, with some not included. Among fewer than 80,000 clones listed, roughly 93% were seen once. Input material: CD8+ T cells sorted from blood. The source is a human donor in good health.

The chain couples TRBV6-6 to TRBJ2-5, with D maybe TRBD1 (6 bases). The closer fit of TRBJ2-7 to the DNA end suggests the J call may be wrong. The CDR3 totals 15 residues. CDR1 and CDR2 (germline): MNHNY, SVGAGI (reference sequence). CDR3: CASSYSGQGTYEQYF. In nucleotides, the CDR3 is TGTGCCAGCAGTTACTCGGGGCAGGGGACCTACGAGCAGTACTTC.

Regarding this clone: This sample also contains other DNA sequences that code for the same CDR3. The rearrangement joins TRBV29-1 to TRBJ2-6; no firm D call. Trimming cost V 4 bases and J 2 bases, with 6 bases left between them. Germline-derived CDR1 and CDR2 are SQVTM and ANQGSEA. This CDR3 contains 13 residues. The CDR3 is CSVAKPGANVLTF. In DNA, the CDR3 is TGCAGCGTTGCGAAACCTGGGGCCAACGTCCTGACTTTC.

This chain connects TRBV10-1 to TRBJ2-7; D may be TRBD1 (5 bases). The CDR3 has 13 amino acids. Germline lookup yields CDR1 WNHNN and CDR2 SYGVQD (reference sequence). V dropped 3 bases and J dropped 4 bases, with 10 bases sitting between them. The CDR3 loop is CASSEGEGYEQYF. For the CDR3, the DNA is TGCGCCAGCAGTGAAGGGGAAGGGTACGAGCAGTACTTC.

The chain recombines TRBV19 with TRBJ1-2; 7 bases map to TRBD1. After removal of 1 base from V and 2 bases from J, the junction contained 7 bases not matched to a gene. Looked up from germline, CDR1 is LNHDA and CDR2 is SQIVND (reference sequence). This CDR3 has 16 residues. Here the CDR3 DNA reads TGTGCCAGTAGTATAGGTAGCAGGGGGACCAACTATGGCTACACCTTC. This codes for CASSIGSRGTNYGYTF. The entire variable domain, with the rest obtained from reference TRBV19 and TRBJ1-2, is as follows: DGGITQSPKYLFRKEGQNVTLSCEQNLNHDAMYWYRQDPGQGLRLIYYSQIVNDFQKGDIAEGYSVSREKKESFPLTVTSAQKNPTAFYLCASSIGSRGTNYGYTFGSGTRLTVV.

Points on this clone: One end of the junction varies from germline; a read error may be responsible. Other DNA variants within this sample encode the same CDR3. DNA for the CDR3: TGTGCTAGCAGTTACTCAGGGGGGCATGGCTATGGCTACACCTTC. Translating gives CASSYSGGHGYGYTF. V is TRBV6-5 and J is TRBJ1-2; TRBD1 matches at 7 bases. Germline values: CDR1 MNHEY, CDR2 SVGAGI. This CDR3 region has 15 residues.

As DNA, the CDR3 is TGTGCCAGCAGTTTAGATGGAAACCAAGAGACCCAGTACTTC. Its translation is CASSLDGNQETQYF. The rearrangement uses TRBV27 and TRBJ2-5; D is unclear. Germline CDR1 MNHEY, CDR2 SMNVEV (reference sequence). This CDR3 is 14 amino acids long. Trimming took 2 bases from V and 0 from J, leaving 7 bases between them.

The V gene is TRBV4-2, the J gene TRBJ1-2; D gene unclear. CDR3 length equals 12 residues. Trimming pared 1 base from V and 2 bases from J, leaving 2 bases between. From germline, CDR1 is LGHNA and CDR2 YNFKEQ. CDR3 nucleotides: TGTGCCAGCAGCCAAGGAAACTATGGCTACACCTTC. Protein product: CASSQGNYGYTF.

The V call is TRBV19, the J call TRBJ2-7; weak D call: TRBD1 (5 bases). CDR1 and CDR2 from the germline V gene are LNHDA and SQIVND (reference sequence). This CDR3 is 12 amino acids long. Trimming took off 2 bases at V and 5 bases at J, with 7 bases between the two ends. The CDR3 DNA reads as TGTGCCAGTAGTATAAGGGGTGACGAGCAGTACTTC. Protein sequence: CASSIRGDEQYF.

The chain employs TRBV6-5 and TRBJ1-4; the match to TRBD1 covers 8 bases. Germline assignment: CDR1 MNHEY and CDR2 SVGAGI. The CDR3 has 15 amino acids. Trimming took 6 bases from V and 7 from J; bases not matched to a gene: 10. The CDR3 spells CASSLAQGDGEKLFF. CDR3 DNA sequence: TGTGCCAGCAGCCTAGCACAGGGGGACGGTGAAAAACTGTTTTTT.

This clone appeared once. The chain couples TRBV5-1 to TRBJ2-3; 12 nucleotides align to TRBD2. Germline V lookup: CDR1 SGHRS, CDR2 YFSETQ. The CDR3 loop spans 16 amino acids. Trimming removed 4 bases from V and 0 bases from J; junction bases left unmatched: 3. Written as DNA, the CDR3 is TGCGCCAGCAGCATCGGGACTAGCGGGAGCACAGATACGCAGTATTTT. This encodes CASSIGTSGSTDTQYF.

This clone was seen only once. One junction end disagrees with the germline gene, perhaps due to a read error. V and J are TRBV5-6 and TRBJ2-1; 15 nucleotides line up with TRBD2. Germline values: CDR1 SGHDT, CDR2 YYEEEE. The CDR3 covers 15 residues. The CDR3 bases are TGTGCCAGTAGCTTGGGACTAGCGGGGGGTAATGAGCAGTTCTTC. Amino acids: CASSLGLAGGNEQFF.

This chain connects TRBV6-5 to TRBJ2-7; D is unclear. The CDR3 extends over 15 amino acids. V was shortened by 0 bases and J by 2 bases, with 11 bases between the two germline ends. The germline CDR1 and CDR2 sequences are MNHEY and SVGAGI. The CDR3 spells CASSYSIPNPYEQYF. CDR3 nucleotides: TGTGCCAGCAGTTACTCGATACCGAACCCCTACGAGCAGTACTTC.

The chain recombines TRBV29-1 with TRBJ2-7; unclear D gene. CDR1 is SQVTM and CDR2 is ANQGSEA in the germline V gene. This CDR3 is built from 12 residues. Trimming took 7 bases from V and 2 from J, leaving 12 bases between them. The CDR3 protein is CSARTDAYEQYF. In DNA, the CDR3 is TGCAGCGCAAGGACGGATGCCTACGAGCAGTACTTC.

The V and J genes are TRBV11-3 and TRBJ2-2, with D tentatively TRBD1 (5 bases). V was shortened by 4 bases and J by 7 bases, with 10 bases between the two germline ends. Germline V gene lookup returns CDR1 SGHNT and CDR2 YENEEA. The CDR3 loop spans 13 amino acids. The CDR3 region is CASSWGDIGELFF. CDR3 DNA: TGTGCCAGCAGCTGGGGCGACATCGGGGAGCTGTTTTTT.

DNA of the CDR3: TGCGCCAGCAGCCAAACGGGACGGTCCACAGATACGCAGTATTTT. Protein sequence: CASSQTGRSTDTQYF. This chain connects TRBV4-1 to TRBJ2-3, with D possibly being TRBD1 or TRBD2 (5 bases each). Germline V lookup: CDR1 MGHRA, CDR2 YSYEKL. The CDR3 has 15 amino acids. Trimming removed 2 bases at V and 2 bases at J, with 11 bases between.

The genes are TRBV4-3 and TRBJ2-1; 7 bases agree with TRBD2. CDR1 and CDR2 from the germline V gene are LGHNA and YSLEER. The CDR3 has 15 residues. Trimming removed 2 bases from V and 7 bases from J; junction bases left unmatched: 8. In DNA form, the CDR3 reads TGCGCCAGCAGCCAACCCCAGCGGGGAGAGAATGAGCAGTTCTTC. Amino acids: CASSQPQRGENEQFF.

The gene calls are TRBV9 and TRBJ2-3, with TRBD2 as a possible D gene (7 bases). Germline V gives CDR1 SGDLS, CDR2 YYNGEE. CDR3 length: 14 residues. Trimming cost V 0 bases and J 5 bases, with 10 bases left between them. The CDR3 sequence: CASSVGGGQDTQYF. The CDR3 DNA is TGTGCCAGCAGCGTAGGCGGGGGACAAGATACGCAGTATTTT. The variable domain in full, completed from reference TRBV9 and TRBJ2-3, reads DSGVTQTPKHLITATGQRVTLRCSPRSGDLSVYWYQQSLDQGLQFLIQYYNGEERAKGNILERFSAQQFPDLHSELNLSSLELGDSALYFCASSVGGGQDTQYFGPGTRLTVL.

V usage is TRBV19 and J usage is TRBJ2-2; D is perhaps TRBD2 (6 bases). Germline CDR1 LNHDA, CDR2 SQIVND (reference sequence). With 7 bases removed from V and 6 bases from J, the gap between germline ends came to 12 bases. The CDR3 runs 13 residues. The DNA of the CDR3 is TGTGCCAGTAAAGTTGGAGGGGCCGGGGAGCTGTTTTTT. It yields the protein CASKVGGAGELFF.

Concerning this clone: The sample has other DNA sequences that encode this CDR3 too. The V and J genes are TRBV4-1 and TRBJ1-1, with unresolved D. Germline CDR1 and CDR2: MGHRA and YSYEKL. Trimming removed 1 base from V and 0 bases from J, with 3 bases in between. The CDR3 spans 13 residues. CDR3 amino acids: CASSQGVNTEAFF. As DNA, the CDR3 is TGCGCCAGCAGCCAAGGTGTGAACACTGAAGCTTTCTTT.

V is TRBV4-1 and J is TRBJ1-1; D gene uncertain. Germline-derived CDR1 and CDR2 are MGHRA and YSYEKL. The CDR3 totals 13 residues. V lost 8 bases to trimming and J lost 0 bases, with 10 bases between them. The CDR3 protein is CASGGRLNTEAFF. CDR3 bases: TGCGCCAGCGGTGGACGGCTGAACACTGAAGCTTTCTTT.

V and J are TRBV7-9 and TRBJ1-2, with a possible D match to TRBD1 (5 bases). Germline V CDR1 and CDR2: SEHNR, FQNEAQ (reference sequence). The CDR3 runs 15 residues. V was clipped by 0 bases and J by 4 bases, with 12 bases between them. The CDR3 nucleotides read TGTGCCAGCAGCTTAGCGGGACGGACCAGCTATGGCTACACCTTC. It specifies CASSLAGRTSYGYTF.

This rearrangement joins TRBV5-4 to TRBJ1-2, with 9 bases lining up with TRBD1. This CDR3 is 15 amino acids long. Germline V gene lookup returns CDR1 SGHNT and CDR2 YYREEE (reference sequence). Unmatched junction bases numbered 10, after V lost 4 bases and J lost 6 bases. The CDR3: CASSMTPGQGHGYTF. For the CDR3, the DNA is TGTGCCAGCAGCATGACGCCGGGACAGGGTCATGGCTACACCTTC.

J is TRBJ2-3 and V is TRBV7-3; D is uncertain. Trimming left V 0 bases short and J 4 bases short, with 11 bases between. Germline V gene data show CDR1 as SGHTA and CDR2 as FQGTGA. The CDR3 has 15 residues. This chain's CDR3 is CASSLTSVWADTQYF. Written as DNA, the CDR3 is TGTGCCAGCAGCTTAACATCTGTCTGGGCAGATACGCAGTATTTT.

The rearrangement uses TRBV19 and TRBJ2-2; 9 bases are shared with TRBD1. The CDR3 runs to 16 residues. V shed 4 bases and J 5 bases; nucleotides not matched to a gene: 8. Germline V gene data show CDR1 as LNHDA and CDR2 as SQIVND (reference sequence). CDR3 nucleotide sequence: TGTGCCAGTAGTACAGGACAGGGGCCGCCAACCGGGGAGCTGTTTTTT. Its protein is CASSTGQGPPTGELFF.

The chain couples TRBV11-2 to TRBJ1-1, with D unclear. The CDR3 contains 11 residues. The V end lost 1 base, the J end lost 4 bases, and 1 base lay between the germline ends. CDR1 and CDR2 (germline): SGHAT, FQNNGV. CDR3 bases: TGTGCCAGCAGCTTAGTCACTGAAGCTTTCTTT. It yields the protein CASSLVTEAFF. The full variable domain, with the rest looked up from reference TRBV11-2 and TRBJ1-1, is EAGVAQSPRYKIIEKRQSVAFWCNPISGHATLYWYQQILGQGPKLLIQFQNNGVVDDSQLPKDRFSAERLKGVDSTLKIQPAKLEDSAVYLCASSLVTEAFFGQGTRLTVV.